Following are 19 T cell receptor beta chains from one sample sequenced in a study of early T cells in non-severe SARS-CoV-2 infection. TCRdb processed the 5' RACE reads anew with MiXCR; each CDR3 protein has one entry. The table shows 40,000 or so distinct CDR3 sequences, with around 10% occurring only once. Sequencing input: whole blood. The receptors come from an adult who was a healthcare worker with PCR-confirmed SARS-CoV-2 infection or an uninfected control (not recorded which).

The chain employs TRBV5-3 and TRBJ2-1, with 7 bases matching TRBD1. TRBV5-3 qualifies as an ORF whose function is uncertain. This CDR3 is 14 amino acids long. With V trimmed by 4 bases and J by 7 bases, 8 bases remained unmatched. CDR3 protein: CARSRGQHWNEQFF. The DNA for the CDR3 is TGTGCCAGAAGCAGGGGGCAGCATTGGAATGAGCAGTTCTTC.

The J gene is TRBJ1-5, the V gene TRBV2, with TRBD1 identical over 9 bases. The CDR3 consists of 16 residues. The ends lost 4 bases at V and 0 bases at J; junction bases unmatched: 4. CDR1 is SNHLY and CDR2 is FYNNEI in the germline V gene. In DNA, the CDR3 is TGTGCCAGCAGTGGGGGGACAGGGCATAGCAATCAGCCCCAGCATTTT. Amino acids: CASSGGTGHSNQPQHF.

The V call is TRBV4-3, the J call TRBJ2-1; D remains ambiguous. V was clipped by 3 bases and J by 0 bases, with 9 bases between them. The germline gives CDR1 LGHNA, CDR2 YSLEER. This CDR3 comprises 15 residues. The CDR3, as DNA: TGCGCCAGCAGCCAGTCGTGGGGCTCCTACAATGAGCAGTTCTTC. This codes for CASSQSWGSYNEQFF.

The table lists this clonotype with a few counts. The chain uses TRBV12-3 or TRBV12-4 and TRBJ1-1; TRBD1 aligns across 9 bases. This CDR3 is 16 amino acids long. Losses at the gene ends were 3 bases for V and 5 bases for J; bases not matched to a gene: 10. The CDR3 is CASSLASGTGITEAFF. For the CDR3, the DNA is TGTGCCAGCAGTTTGGCCTCCGGGACAGGGATTACTGAAGCTTTCTTT.

This clonotype was detected only a few times. V gene TRBV29-1 combines with J gene TRBJ1-1; D is undetermined. V dropped 6 bases and J dropped 5 bases, with 7 bases sitting between them. This CDR3 contains 10 residues. Germline CDR1 reads SQVTM; CDR2 reads ANQGSEA. The DNA for the CDR3 is TGCAGCGTCGGACCGACTGAAGCTTTCTTT. Its translation: CSVGPTEAFF.

A few counts support this clonotype. The chain combines TRBV28 with TRBJ1-1; D not resolved. CDR1 and CDR2 (germline): MDHEN, SYDVKM. Trimming removed 4 bases from V and 4 bases from J, with 16 bases in between. The CDR3 is 15 amino acids. The CDR3 DNA reads as TGTGCCAGCAGTTACCAAACAATAGGACGCACTGAAGCTTTCTTT. The encoded protein is CASSYQTIGRTEAFF.

A note on this clonotype: Germline and junction disagree at one end, which may indicate a read error. The V and J genes are TRBV9 and TRBJ2-7; D possibly corresponds to TRBD1 (5 bases). This CDR3 spans 16 amino acids. Germline-derived CDR1 and CDR2 are SGDLS and YYNGEE. CDR3 in amino acids: CASSLNPGYSVYVQYF. In DNA, the CDR3 is TGTGCCAGCAGCCTCAACCCAGGGTATTCAGTCTACGTGCAGTACTTC.

This clonotype appeared many times. V usage is TRBV13 and J usage is TRBJ2-3; 8 bases align to TRBD2. Germline V gene lookup returns CDR1 PRHDT and CDR2 FYEKMQ (reference sequence). V shed 5 bases, J shed 4 bases, and the junction held 17 bases outside the gene matches. The CDR3 runs to 18 residues. The CDR3 reads CASSQQTTGLGLADTQYF. The CDR3 DNA reads TGTGCCAGCAGCCAACAGACAACGGGACTAGGGTTGGCAGATACGCAGTATTTT.

This clonotype was counted between two and nine times. The CDR3 reads CASSFLGTNEKLFF. CDR3 coding DNA: TGTGCCAGCAGCTTTTTAGGAACTAATGAAAAACTGTTTTTT. The genes are TRBV7-9 and TRBJ1-4, with D unresolved. Deletions cut 3 bases from V and 1 base from J, with 6 bases between. There are 14 residues in the CDR3. Germline lookup yields CDR1 SEHNR and CDR2 FQNEAQ (reference sequence).

At least ten counts were recorded for this clonotype. The genes are TRBV12-3 or TRBV12-4 and TRBJ1-1; no clear D gene. With 5 bases removed from V and 1 base from J, the gap between germline ends came to 11 bases. This CDR3 spans 14 amino acids. CDR3 nucleotide sequence: TGTGCCAGCAGTCCCACGGGTCCGAACACTGAAGCTTTCTTT. Its translation: CASSPTGPNTEAFF.

This clonotype was found many times. V gene TRBV4-2 combines with J gene TRBJ2-7, with 8 bases lining up with TRBD2. After removal of 0 bases from V and 2 bases from J, the junction contained 3 bases not matched to a gene. The germline CDR1 and CDR2 sequences are LGHNA and YNFKEQ. This CDR3 contains 15 residues. CDR3 sequence reads: CASSQEASGPYEQYF. The CDR3 bases are TGTGCCAGCAGCCAAGAAGCTAGCGGGCCCTACGAGCAGTACTTC.

This clonotype has ten or more counts. V and J are TRBV11-1 and TRBJ1-1; no reliable D call. Trimming cost V 5 bases and J 5 bases, with 9 bases left between them. This CDR3 is 12 amino acids long. Per the germline V gene, CDR1 is SGHAT and CDR2 is FQDESV (reference sequence). The CDR3 reads CASSLRLTEAFF. The CDR3 region has the DNA TGTGCCAGCAGCCTACGTTTGACTGAAGCTTTCTTT.

The chain is built from TRBV18 and TRBJ1-3; D is unclear. V lost 6 bases to trimming and J lost 0 bases, with 9 bases between them. Germline V CDR1 and CDR2: KGHSH, LQKENI. The CDR3 loop spans 14 amino acids. In DNA form, the CDR3 reads TGTGCCAGCTCTTCCACCTACTCTGGAAACACCATATATTTT. Protein: CASSSTYSGNTIYF.

The table lists this clonotype with many counts. This sequence joins TRBV7-9 and TRBJ1-5, with a possible D match to TRBD1 (6 bases). CDR3 length: 14 residues. V was shortened by 5 bases and J by 7 bases, with 15 bases between the two germline ends. Germline loops: CDR1 SEHNR, CDR2 FQNEAQ (reference sequence). CDR3 DNA: TGTGCCAGCAGCCGGACAGAGGAAAGGCAGCCCCAGCATTTT. Translating gives CASSRTEERQPQHF.

This clonotype was detected many times. V is TRBV13 and J is TRBJ2-7, with a possible D match to TRBD1 (5 bases). Trimming shortened V by 0 bases and J by 0 bases, and 9 bases separated the two germline ends. Germline CDR1 is PRHDT and CDR2 is FYEKMQ (reference sequence). This CDR3 comprises 15 residues. The CDR3, as DNA: TGTGCCAGCAGCTTAGGGGACAAGAGCTCCTACGAGCAGTACTTC. Protein product: CASSLGDKSSYEQYF.

This clonotype has a count of ten or more. The gene calls are TRBV27 and TRBJ1-4, with 7 positions matching TRBD1. The CDR3 has 16 amino acids. J was trimmed by 6 bases and V by 2 bases; bases with no gene match: 9. From germline, CDR1 is MNHEY and CDR2 SMNVEV (reference sequence). CDR3: CASSLIVPRGDEKLFF. The CDR3 DNA reads TGTGCCAGCAGTTTAATCGTCCCCAGGGGGGATGAAAAACTGTTTTTT.

With respect to this clonotype: A read error may account for a junction end that differs from germline. J is TRBJ2-5 and V is TRBV7-7; D uncertain. Per germline, CDR1 SSHAT and CDR2 FNYEAQ (reference sequence). The CDR3 is made up of 11 amino acids. CDR3 residues: CASSIGETQYF. Here the CDR3 DNA reads TGTGCTAGCAGCATAGGAGAGACCCAGTACTTC.

A remark on this clonotype: One junction end does not reproduce the germline sequence, and a read error may be involved. The DNA for the CDR3 is TGTGCCTGCAGCTTAGTGCCAGGCCACACCGGGGAGCTGTTTTTT. It translates to CACSLVPGHTGELFF. The chain employs TRBV7-2 and TRBJ2-2; D gene uncertain. Germline V gene data show CDR1 as SGHTA and CDR2 as FQGNSA. The CDR3 loop spans 15 amino acids.

This clonotype was recorded at least ten times. J is TRBJ2-1 and V is TRBV29-1; D might be TRBD1 (7 bases). V lost 3 bases and J lost 0, with 12 bases in between. The CDR3 length is 15 residues. Per the germline V gene, CDR1 is SQVTM and CDR2 is ANQGSEA. This CDR3 is CSVDGGDSSYNEQFF. In DNA, the CDR3 is TGCAGCGTTGATGGCGGGGACAGCTCCTACAATGAGCAGTTCTTC.